Described below is a single TCR beta chain sequence and its context. The data originate from a study of control samples from healthy donors and cancer patients. V was trimmed by 5 bases and J by 5 bases, leaving 7 bases between them. Per the germline V gene, CDR1 is WNHNN and CDR2 is SYGVQD (reference sequence). This CDR3 spans 11 amino acids. Method: immunoSEQ multiplex PCR; TCRdb's copy keeps in-frame clones and lacks some. This sample carries around 100,000 clones, approximately 90% of them seen once, and the ten largest clones take 2.5%. The chain joins TRBV10-1 to TRBJ2-7; D remains ambiguous. The TCR was taken from a woman under 30 in good health. Sequenced material: blood. The CDR3 spells CASSYSHEQYF. The CDR3 DNA reads as TGCGCCAGCAGTTACAGCCACGAGCAGTACTTC.